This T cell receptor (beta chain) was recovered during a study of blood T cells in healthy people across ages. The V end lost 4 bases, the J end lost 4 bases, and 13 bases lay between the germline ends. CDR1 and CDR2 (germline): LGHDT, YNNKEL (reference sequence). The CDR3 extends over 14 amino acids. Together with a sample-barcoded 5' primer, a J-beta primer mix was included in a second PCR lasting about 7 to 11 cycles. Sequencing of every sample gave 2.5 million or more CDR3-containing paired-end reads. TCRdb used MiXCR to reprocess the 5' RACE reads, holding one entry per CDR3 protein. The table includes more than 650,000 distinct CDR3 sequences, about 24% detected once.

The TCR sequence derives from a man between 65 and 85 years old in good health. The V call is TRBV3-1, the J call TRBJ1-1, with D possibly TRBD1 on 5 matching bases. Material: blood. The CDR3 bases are TGTGCCAGCAGCCCCTCGTCGGGGGGCACTGAAGCTTTCTTT. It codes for CASSPSSGGTEAFF.